This T cell receptor (beta chain) was captured by sequencing in a study of T cell responses to AZD1222 COVID-19 vaccine. Whole-study findings and limits: Sampled repertoires all dated from after the peak T cell response.

Produced via immunoSEQ multiplex PCR; TCRdb's table is partial and in-frame only. The data hold roughly 150,000 clones, with 80% to 90% observed a single time. The CDR3 loop spans 17 amino acids. The ends lost 0 bases at V and 0 bases at J; junction bases unmatched: 6. Germline CDR1 is LGHNA and CDR2 is YSLEER. Notes on this clone: Its antigen remains unknown.

Sequencing used peripheral blood, obtained on day 0 of AZD1222 vaccination. The receptor was derived from an adult in good health. The chain recombines TRBV4-3 with TRBJ2-3; TRBD1 aligns across 7 bases. The CDR3 spells CASSQDTGATSTDTQYF. In DNA, the CDR3 is TGCGCCAGCAGCCAAGATACAGGGGCTACTAGCACAGATACGCAGTATTTT.